This section outlines one T cell receptor (beta chain) sequence together with its context. The antigen is unknown. Generated by immunoSEQ multiplex PCR, the TCRdb table keeps only in-frame clones and is missing some. The sample records fewer than 180,000 clones, about 95% being singletons. The data derive from a study of T cell responses to AZD1222 COVID-19 vaccine. Study-wide results and caveats: White British people made up most donors, females outnumbered males, and clonal diversity was possibly underestimated. Receipt of two AZD1222 doses was followed by a rise in Spike-specific TCR breadth and depth.

The CDR3 extends over 14 amino acids. Trimming stripped 6 bases from V and 3 bases from J, with 15 bases between. The germline V gene has CDR1 SGHRS and CDR2 YFSETQ. The gene calls are TRBV5-1 and TRBJ1-1; D remains unclear. Sequenced material: peripheral blood, taken on day 0 of AZD1222 vaccination. The sequence came from an adult in good health. The chain's CDR3 is CASKREVEDTEAFF. CDR3 coding DNA: TGCGCCAGCAAGAGAGAAGTGGAGGACACTGAAGCTTTCTTT.